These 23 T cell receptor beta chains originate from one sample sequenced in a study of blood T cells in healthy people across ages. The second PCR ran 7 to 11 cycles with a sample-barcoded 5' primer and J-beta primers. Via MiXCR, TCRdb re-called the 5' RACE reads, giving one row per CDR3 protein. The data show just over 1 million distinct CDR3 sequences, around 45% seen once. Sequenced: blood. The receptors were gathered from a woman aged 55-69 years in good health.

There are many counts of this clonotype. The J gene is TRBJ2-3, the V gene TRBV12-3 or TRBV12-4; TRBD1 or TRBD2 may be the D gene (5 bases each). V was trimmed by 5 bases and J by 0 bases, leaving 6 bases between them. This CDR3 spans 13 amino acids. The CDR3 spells CASSGDSTDTQYF. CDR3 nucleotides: TGTGCCAGCAGTGGGGACAGCACAGATACGCAGTATTTT.

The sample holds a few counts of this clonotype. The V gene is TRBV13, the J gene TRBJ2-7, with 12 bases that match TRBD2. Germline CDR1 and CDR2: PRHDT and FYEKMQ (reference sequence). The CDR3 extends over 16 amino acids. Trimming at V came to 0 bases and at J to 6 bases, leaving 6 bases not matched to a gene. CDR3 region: CASSLGTSGRPSEQYF. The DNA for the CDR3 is TGTGCCAGCAGCTTAGGGACTAGCGGGAGACCATCCGAGCAGTACTTC. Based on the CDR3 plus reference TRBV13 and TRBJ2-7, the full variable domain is AAGVIQSPRHLIKEKRETATLKCYPIPRHDTVYWYQQGPGQDPQFLISFYEKMQSDKGSIPDRFSAQQFSDYHSELNMSSLELGDSALYFCASSLGTSGRPSEQYFGPGTRLTVT.

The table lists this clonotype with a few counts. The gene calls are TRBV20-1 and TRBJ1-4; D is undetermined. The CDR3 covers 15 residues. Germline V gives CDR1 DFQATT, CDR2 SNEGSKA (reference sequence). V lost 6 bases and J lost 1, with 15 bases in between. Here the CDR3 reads CSAKRALGTNEKLFF. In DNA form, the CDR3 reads TGCAGTGCAAAAAGGGCCTTGGGAACTAATGAAAAACTGTTTTTT.

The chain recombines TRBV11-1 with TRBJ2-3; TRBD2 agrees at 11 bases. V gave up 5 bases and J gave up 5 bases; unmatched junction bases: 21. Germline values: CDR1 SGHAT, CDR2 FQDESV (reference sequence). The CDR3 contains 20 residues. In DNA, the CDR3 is TGTGCCAGCAGCCCTCGGGACGGCCGAATAGCGGGAGGGCGGGAAGATACGCAGTATTTT. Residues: CASSPRDGRIAGGREDTQYF.

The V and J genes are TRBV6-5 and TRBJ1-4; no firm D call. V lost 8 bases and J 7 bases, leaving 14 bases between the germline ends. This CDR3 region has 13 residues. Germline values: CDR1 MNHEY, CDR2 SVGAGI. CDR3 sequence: CASRRIVPEKLFF. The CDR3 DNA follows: TGTGCCAGCCGCCGTATTGTGCCTGAAAAACTGTTTTTT.

In DNA form, the CDR3 reads TGTGCCAGCAGCTTAGGCGAGGGGGCTGGGGAGCAGTACTTC. As protein: CASSLGEGAGEQYF. The chain joins TRBV13 to TRBJ2-7, with 7 bases that match TRBD1. Germline-derived CDR1 and CDR2 are PRHDT and FYEKMQ (reference sequence). J was trimmed by 7 bases and V by 0 bases; bases with no gene match: 6. This CDR3 spans 14 amino acids.

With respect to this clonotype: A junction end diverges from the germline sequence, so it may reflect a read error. The CDR3 nucleotides read TGTACCAGCAGCCCCCGGACCAGCTACGAGCAGTACTTC. It codes for CTSSPRTSYEQYF. The chain uses TRBV5-4 and TRBJ2-7; no reliable D call. This CDR3 spans 13 amino acids. Germline CDR1 is SGHNT and CDR2 is YYREEE (reference sequence).

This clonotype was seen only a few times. CDR3 sequence reads: CASSKWTLSSYNEQFF. The DNA for the CDR3 is TGTGCCAGCAGCAAATGGACGCTCAGCTCCTACAATGAGCAGTTCTTC. This chain links TRBV21-1 with TRBJ2-1. TRBV21-1 has pseudogene status. The CDR3 length is 16 residues.

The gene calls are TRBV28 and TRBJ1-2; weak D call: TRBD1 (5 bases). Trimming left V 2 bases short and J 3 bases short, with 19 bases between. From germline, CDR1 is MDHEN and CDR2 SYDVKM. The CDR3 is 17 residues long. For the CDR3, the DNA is TGTGCCAGCAGTTTAAACCAGGGCATCCGGTTAGACTATGGCTACACCTTC. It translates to CASSLNQGIRLDYGYTF.

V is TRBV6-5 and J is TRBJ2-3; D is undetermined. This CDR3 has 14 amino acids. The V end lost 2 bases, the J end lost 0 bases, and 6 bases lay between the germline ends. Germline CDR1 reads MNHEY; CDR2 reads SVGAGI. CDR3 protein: CASSYKYSTDTQYF. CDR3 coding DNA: TGTGCCAGCAGTTACAAATACAGCACAGATACGCAGTATTTT.

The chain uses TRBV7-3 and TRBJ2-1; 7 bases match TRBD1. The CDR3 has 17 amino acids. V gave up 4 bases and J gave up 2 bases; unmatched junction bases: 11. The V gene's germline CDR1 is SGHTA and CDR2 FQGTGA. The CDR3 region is CASSSWSGTAAYNEQFF. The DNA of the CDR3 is TGTGCCAGCAGCTCCTGGTCGGGGACAGCTGCCTACAATGAGCAGTTCTTC.

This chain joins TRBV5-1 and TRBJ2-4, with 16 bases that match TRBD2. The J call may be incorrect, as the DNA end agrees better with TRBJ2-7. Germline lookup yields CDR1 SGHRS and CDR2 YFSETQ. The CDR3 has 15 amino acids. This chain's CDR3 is CASSGTSGRVDEQYF. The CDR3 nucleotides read TGCGCCAGCTCCGGGACTAGCGGGAGGGTCGACGAGCAGTACTTC.

As DNA, the CDR3 is TGCGCCAGCAGCTTGGCTAGCGGGAGAGGCTACGAGCAGTACTTC. This encodes CASSLASGRGYEQYF. The chain couples TRBV5-1 to TRBJ2-7; 10 positions match TRBD2. The CDR3 runs 15 residues. Germline loops: CDR1 SGHRS, CDR2 YFSETQ. The J segment lost 3 bases and the V segment lost 0 bases, leaving 3 bases of the junction unmatched.

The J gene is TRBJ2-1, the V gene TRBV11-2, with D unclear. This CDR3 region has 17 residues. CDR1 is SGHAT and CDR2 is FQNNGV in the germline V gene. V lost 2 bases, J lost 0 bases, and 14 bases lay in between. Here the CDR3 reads CASSLTSFSSSYNEQFF. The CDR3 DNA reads TGTGCCAGCAGCTTAACAAGCTTCTCCAGCTCCTACAATGAGCAGTTCTTC.

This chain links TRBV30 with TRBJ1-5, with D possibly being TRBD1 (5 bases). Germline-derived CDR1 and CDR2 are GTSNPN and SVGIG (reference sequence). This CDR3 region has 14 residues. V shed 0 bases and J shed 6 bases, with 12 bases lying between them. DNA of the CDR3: TGTGCCTGGAGTGTACAGCAGGGTTTTCAGCCCCAGCATTTT. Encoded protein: CAWSVQQGFQPQHF.

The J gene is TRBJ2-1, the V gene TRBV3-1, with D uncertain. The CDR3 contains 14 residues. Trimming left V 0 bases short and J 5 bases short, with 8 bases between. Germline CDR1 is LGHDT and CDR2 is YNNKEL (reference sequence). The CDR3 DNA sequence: TGTGCCAGCAGCCAAGAAAGGAGAGACAATGAGCAGTTCTTC. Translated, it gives CASSQERRDNEQFF.

The CDR3 DNA reads TGCAGCGTTGATAAGGCGGTTGATGAGCAGTTCTTC. Translation: CSVDKAVDEQFF. The V and J genes are TRBV29-1 and TRBJ2-1, with no clear D. V dropped 3 bases and J dropped 8 bases, with 11 bases sitting between them. This CDR3 spans 12 amino acids. Looked up from germline, CDR1 is SQVTM and CDR2 is ANQGSEA.

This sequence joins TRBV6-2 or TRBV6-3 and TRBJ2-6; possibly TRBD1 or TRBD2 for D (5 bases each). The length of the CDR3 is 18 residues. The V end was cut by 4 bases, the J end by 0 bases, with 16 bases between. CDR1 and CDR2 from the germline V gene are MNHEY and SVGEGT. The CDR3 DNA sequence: TGTGCCAGCAGTTCCCCACCAGGGACCCCCTCTGGGGCCAACGTCCTGACTTTC. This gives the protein CASSSPPGTPSGANVLTF.

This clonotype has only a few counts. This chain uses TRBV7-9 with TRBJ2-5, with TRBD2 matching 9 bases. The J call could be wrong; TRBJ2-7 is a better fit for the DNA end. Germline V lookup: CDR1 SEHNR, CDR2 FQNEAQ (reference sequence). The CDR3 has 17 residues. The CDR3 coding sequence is TGTGCCAGCAGCTTAAATTTTGGCGGGAGGGAAAGCTACGAGCAGTACTTC. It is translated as CASSLNFGGRESYEQYF.

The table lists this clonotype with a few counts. For the CDR3, the DNA is TGCGCCAGCAGCTTGGAAGGGGGAGGGCCGGGGAAGCAGTTCTTC. Protein sequence: CASSLEGGGPGKQFF. The V gene is TRBV5-1, the J gene TRBJ2-1; D may be TRBD2 (7 bases). The germline V gene encodes CDR1 SGHRS and CDR2 YFSETQ. This CDR3 has 15 residues. V was pared by 0 bases and J by 11 bases, with 18 bases between.

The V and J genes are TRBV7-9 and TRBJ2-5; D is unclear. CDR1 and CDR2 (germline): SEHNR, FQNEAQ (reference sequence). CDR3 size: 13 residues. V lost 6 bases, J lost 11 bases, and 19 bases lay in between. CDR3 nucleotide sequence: TGTGCCAGCAGTTCGGAATCCTACAATGAGCAGTACTTC. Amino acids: CASSSESYNEQYF. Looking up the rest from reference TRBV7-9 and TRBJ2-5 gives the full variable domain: DTGVSQNPRHKITKRGQNVTFRCDPISEHNRLYWYRQTLGQGPEFLTYFQNEAQLEKSRLLSDRFSAERPKGSFSTLEIQRTEQGDSAMYLCASSSESYNEQYFGPGTRLLVL.

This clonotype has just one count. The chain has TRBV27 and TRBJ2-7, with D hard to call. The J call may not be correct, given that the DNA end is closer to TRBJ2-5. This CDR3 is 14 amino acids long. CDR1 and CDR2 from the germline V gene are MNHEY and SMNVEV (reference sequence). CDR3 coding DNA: TGTGCCAGCGCCAGAGAAGGGCTGCGAGAGACCCAGTACTTC. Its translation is CASAREGLRETQYF.

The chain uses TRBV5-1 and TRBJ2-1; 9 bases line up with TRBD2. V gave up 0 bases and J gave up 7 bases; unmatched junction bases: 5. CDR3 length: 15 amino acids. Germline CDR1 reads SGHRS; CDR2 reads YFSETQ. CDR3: CASSLAAGGQNEQFF. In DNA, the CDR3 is TGCGCCAGCAGCTTGGCGGCGGGAGGGCAAAATGAGCAGTTCTTC.